The 23 T cell receptor beta chains below come from one sample, sequenced in a study of blood T cell repertoires in COVID-19. Here immunoSEQ multiplex PCR was the method, and the copy in TCRdb shows in-frame clones only, minus some. The sample lists tens of thousands of clones, around 81% occurring once. Sequencing was carried out using peripheral blood. The receptors were gathered from a woman between 55 and 75 years old with acute or convalescent COVID-19.

The chain joins TRBV6-1 to TRBJ1-2; D call uncertain. Germline lookup yields CDR1 MNHNS and CDR2 SASEGT. CDR3 length equals 15 residues. Trimming shortened V by 2 bases and J by 3 bases, and 13 bases separated the two germline ends. In DNA form, the CDR3 reads TGTGCCAGCAGTGAAATCTCCAGAGGTGACTATGGCTACACCTTC. It is translated as CASSEISRGDYGYTF.

The rearrangement joins TRBV30 to TRBJ1-1, with D hard to call. V shed 0 bases and J shed 2 bases, with 7 bases lying between them. The CDR3 totals 13 residues. Per the germline V gene, CDR1 is GTSNPN and CDR2 is SVGIG (reference sequence). The CDR3, as DNA: TGTGCCTGGAGTGTGGAGGGAAACACTGAAGCTTTCTTT. Protein sequence: CAWSVEGNTEAFF.

The chain couples TRBV19 to TRBJ1-1; D not resolved. Germline CDR1 and CDR2: LNHDA and SQIVND (reference sequence). Trimming took off 3 bases at V and 5 bases at J, with 10 bases between the two ends. The CDR3 contains 13 residues. DNA for the CDR3: TGTGCCAGTAGTATGACGAGAGGAACTGAAGCTTTCTTT. Its protein product is CASSMTRGTEAFF.

The chain has TRBV3-1 (or the pseudogene TRBV3-2) and TRBJ1-2, with 11 bases fitting TRBD1. CDR3 size: 16 residues. Germline loops: CDR1 LGHDT, CDR2 YNNKEL (reference sequence). Trimming took 4 bases from V and 6 from J; bases not matched to a gene: 10. The CDR3 nucleotides read TGTGCCAGCAGCCGAGCCTCCGGGACAGGGGGAAATGGCTACACCTTC. Translated, it gives CASSRASGTGGNGYTF.

J is TRBJ1-3 and V is TRBV19; D may be TRBD1 (5 bases). Between the trimmed V and J ends, which lost 9 bases and 1 base, there was a span of 25 bases. CDR1 is LNHDA, CDR2 SQIVND, per germline (reference sequence). The CDR3 covers 18 residues. CDR3 amino acids: CARPIAEGREASGNTIYF. The CDR3 bases are TGTGCCAGGCCGATAGCGGAGGGCAGGGAAGCATCTGGAAACACCATATATTTT.

This clone showed up just once. This chain uses TRBV6-5 with TRBJ2-1; D gene ambiguous. This CDR3 spans 15 amino acids. Trimming cost V 6 bases and J 0 bases, with 12 bases left between them. The V gene's germline CDR1 is MNHEY and CDR2 SVGAGI. The CDR3 DNA is TGTGCCAGCAGACCAGCGAGGAGCTCCTACAATGAGCAGTTCTTC. Translating gives CASRPARSSYNEQFF.

The rearrangement uses TRBV5-1 and TRBJ1-1; the D gene is possibly TRBD1 (6 bases). The CDR3 contains 18 residues. Between the trimmed V and J ends, which lost 0 bases and 5 bases, there was a span of 23 bases. From germline, CDR1 is SGHRS and CDR2 YFSETQ. CDR3 sequence reads: CASSLVGQGLGRGTEAFF. The CDR3 DNA reads TGCGCCAGCAGCTTGGTGGGTCAGGGTCTTGGGAGGGGGACTGAAGCTTTCTTT. The whole variable domain, filled in from reference TRBV5-1 and TRBJ1-1, reads KAGVTQTPRYLIKTRGQQVTLSCSPISGHRSVSWYQQTPGQGLQFLFEYFSETQRNKGNFPGRFSGRQFSNSRSEMNVSTLELGDSALYLCASSLVGQGLGRGTEAFFGQGTRLTVV.

J is TRBJ1-2 and V is TRBV2; TRBD1 matches 7 bases. Germline V gene sequence: CDR1 SNHLY, CDR2 FYNNEI. The trim removed 6 bases at V and 7 bases at J, leaving 11 bases unmatched. This CDR3 has 14 amino acids. The CDR3 region is CASSPTGTVPGYTF. The CDR3 DNA follows: TGTGCCAGCAGCCCAACAGGGACAGTCCCTGGCTACACCTTC.

The chain is built from TRBV9 and TRBJ1-2; a weak D match, TRBD1 (5 bases). Germline assignment: CDR1 SGDLS and CDR2 YYNGEE. This CDR3 has 17 residues. Between the trimmed V and J ends, which lost 0 bases and 0 bases, there was a span of 15 bases. In DNA, the CDR3 is TGTGCCAGCAGCGTAGCGCGGAACAGGCCAACTAACTATGGCTACACCTTC. This sequence encodes CASSVARNRPTNYGYTF.

V usage is TRBV7-2 and J usage is TRBJ2-7; TRBD2 matches 12 bases. Germline CDR1 SGHTA, CDR2 FQGNSA. This CDR3 is built from 15 residues. The V and J ends lost 5 bases and 2 bases, in that order; junction bases with no gene match: 4. CDR3 region: CASSPLAGGAYEQYF. DNA of the CDR3: TGTGCCAGCAGCCCCCTAGCGGGGGGGGCCTACGAGCAGTACTTC.

V usage is TRBV19 and J usage is TRBJ1-2, with a possible D match to TRBD1 (6 bases). The ends were cut back, 2 bases at V and 3 bases at J, with 13 bases in the middle. Per the germline V gene, CDR1 is LNHDA and CDR2 is SQIVND (reference sequence). The CDR3 spans 15 residues. Written as DNA, the CDR3 is TGTGCCAGTAGTATAACAGGGTTTTTCGACTATGGCTACACCTTC. Translated, it gives CASSITGFFDYGYTF. Combining the CDR3 with reference TRBV19 and TRBJ1-2 gives the whole variable domain DGGITQSPKYLFRKEGQNVTLSCEQNLNHDAMYWYRQDPGQGLRLIYYSQIVNDFQKGDIAEGYSVSREKKESFPLTVTSAQKNPTAFYLCASSITGFFDYGYTFGSGTRLTVV.

The rearrangement uses TRBV18 and TRBJ2-7; D may be TRBD2 (6 bases). The germline V and J ends were trimmed by 5 bases and 1 base, with 15 bases remaining between them. The length of the CDR3 is 15 residues. Germline lookup yields CDR1 KGHSH and CDR2 LQKENI. DNA of the CDR3: TGTGCCAGCTCATCGACGGAGGGCCGATCCTACGAGCAGTACTTC. The encoded protein is CASSSTEGRSYEQYF.

The V and J genes are TRBV5-6 and TRBJ2-2; 8 nucleotides match TRBD1. Germline CDR1 SGHDT, CDR2 YYEEEE. The CDR3 length is 16 residues. V dropped 4 bases and J dropped 1; count of bases not matched to a gene: 6. CDR3 bases: TGTGCCAGCAGCCACCGGACAGGGAGGAACACCGGGGAGCTGTTTTTT. Translation: CASSHRTGRNTGELFF. The full variable domain, completed using reference TRBV5-6 and TRBJ2-2, is DAGVTQSPTHLIKTRGQQVTLRCSPKSGHDTVSWYQQALGQGPQFIFQYYEEEERQRGNFPDRFSGHQFPNYSSELNVNALLLGDSALYLCASSHRTGRNTGELFFGEGSRLTVL.

This clone was seen once. The chain employs TRBV18 and TRBJ1-5, with 8 bases that match TRBD1. Trimming removed 6 bases from V and 2 bases from J; junction bases left unmatched: 3. Germline V lookup: CDR1 KGHSH, CDR2 LQKENI. The CDR3 spans 14 residues. The CDR3 sequence is CASSQQGGNQPQHF. DNA for the CDR3: TGTGCCAGCTCCCAACAGGGGGGCAATCAGCCCCAGCATTTT.

This clone was detected only a few times. J is TRBJ2-3 and V is TRBV19; 8 bases line up with TRBD2. The junction had 13 bases not matched to a gene; V was cut back by 5 bases and J by 9 bases. The CDR3 length is 15 residues. The germline gives CDR1 LNHDA, CDR2 SQIVND (reference sequence). The CDR3 reads CASSSRGGPQTTQYF. The CDR3 region has the DNA TGTGCCAGTAGTTCCCGGGGGGGGCCCCAGACAACGCAGTATTTT.

The chain recombines TRBV10-3 with TRBJ2-7; 7 positions agree with TRBD2. The V and J ends lost 0 bases and 4 bases, in that order; junction bases with no gene match: 9. This CDR3 contains 16 residues. Per the germline V gene, CDR1 is ENHRY and CDR2 is SYGVKD. The CDR3 spells CAISESSWWGGYEQYF. DNA for the CDR3: TGTGCCATCAGTGAGTCCTCCTGGTGGGGGGGGTACGAGCAGTACTTC.

The J gene is TRBJ2-1, the V gene TRBV9; D possibly corresponds to TRBD2 (6 bases). CDR1 SGDLS and CDR2 YYNGEE come from the germline V gene. The CDR3 is 17 residues long. The V and J ends lost 0 bases and 2 bases respectively, with 15 bases between them. The CDR3 here is CASSVEASGGAYNEQFF. DNA for the CDR3: TGTGCCAGCAGCGTAGAGGCTAGTGGCGGGGCCTACAATGAGCAGTTCTTC.

This clone was detected only a few times. V and J are TRBV10-1 and TRBJ2-3, with a tentative D call TRBD2 (6 bases). CDR3 length equals 14 residues. Germline V lookup: CDR1 WNHNN, CDR2 SYGVQD (reference sequence). V was pared by 3 bases and J by 2 bases, with 9 bases between. CDR3 sequence (DNA): TGCGCCAGCAGTGAACTAGCTGCCACAGATACGCAGTATTTT. Protein: CASSELAATDTQYF.

The CDR3 loop reads CASSLALVAGGRETQYF. The DNA of the CDR3 is TGTGCCAGCAGCTTAGCTCTTGTAGCGGGGGGTCGGGAGACCCAGTACTTC. This chain links TRBV5-4 with TRBJ2-5; 10 bases are a match to TRBD2. The CDR3 spans 17 residues. Trimming cost V 2 bases and J 5 bases; bases outside gene matches: 12. The germline CDR1 and CDR2 sequences are SGHNT and YYREEE (reference sequence).

The rearrangement links TRBV2 to TRBJ1-2; 9 bases map to TRBD1. Germline CDR1 and CDR2: SNHLY and FYNNEI. This CDR3 has 14 amino acids. With V trimmed by 0 bases and J by 11 bases, 7 bases remained unmatched. This CDR3 is CASSEALQGASYTF. The CDR3 DNA is TGTGCCAGCAGTGAAGCGTTACAGGGGGCGAGTTACACCTTC.

The V gene is TRBV18, the J gene TRBJ2-3, with TRBD2 identical over 8 bases. Germline CDR1 and CDR2: KGHSH and LQKENI. The CDR3 runs 16 residues. The ends lost 3 bases at V and 1 base at J; junction bases unmatched: 6. The CDR3 bases are TGTGCCAGCTCACCGGGAGCGGGGGCAGGCACAGATACGCAGTATTTT. Residues: CASSPGAGAGTDTQYF.

This chain uses TRBV24-1 with TRBJ2-3, with no clear D. Germline V gene data show CDR1 as KGHDR and CDR2 as SFDVKD. Deletions cut 3 bases from V and 1 base from J, with 7 bases between. CDR3 length: 14 residues. CDR3 in DNA: TGTGCCACCAGTGATGTCCAGGGCACAGATACGCAGTATTTT. Protein sequence: CATSDVQGTDTQYF.

J is TRBJ1-5 and V is TRBV12-3 or TRBV12-4; possibly TRBD1 for D (5 bases). V gave up 2 bases and J gave up 9 bases, with 11 bases separating them. The CDR3 extends over 13 amino acids. The CDR3 is CASSLMDNRPQHF. The CDR3 DNA sequence: TGTGCCAGCAGTTTAATGGACAATAGGCCCCAGCATTTT.